Following are 20 T cell receptor beta chains from one sample sequenced in a study of T cell responses to AZD1222 COVID-19 vaccine. Sequenced by immunoSEQ multiplex PCR; TCRdb stores in-frame clones only, minus some. Counted here are over 100,000 clones, about 89% occurring once; the ten biggest clones make up over 6.5%. The sample consisted of peripheral blood, taken on day 0 of AZD1222 vaccination. Receptors originate from an adult in good health.

The chain has TRBV7-8 and TRBJ2-5; D uncertain. Germline CDR1 reads SGHVS; CDR2 reads FQNEAQ. Trimming removed 4 bases from V and 4 bases from J, with 4 bases in between. The CDR3 extends over 11 amino acids. The CDR3 coding sequence is TGTGCCAGCAGCTCTAGAGAGACCCAGTACTTC. Protein product: CASSSRETQYF.

The chain couples TRBV30 to TRBJ2-3, with D unresolved. In germline, CDR1 is GTSNPN, CDR2 SVGIG (reference sequence). The CDR3 is 11 amino acids. The ends were cut back, 7 bases at V and 2 bases at J, with 7 bases in the middle. CDR3 coding DNA: TGTGCCTCCACCAACACAGATACGCAGTATTTT. Translation gives CASTNTDTQYF.

In regard to this clone: An end of the junction differs from the germline gene, which may be a read error. The V gene is TRBV5-1, the J gene TRBJ2-1; possibly TRBD2 for D (5 bases). The CDR3 has 13 residues. The germline gives CDR1 SGHRS, CDR2 YFSETQ. The CDR3 DNA follows: TGCGCCAGCAGCTTGGATAGTTCGGACCGAGGGCTCTTC. Translating gives CASSLDSSDRGLF.

CDR3 residues: CASSLALLGGYGYTF. CDR3 DNA: TGTGCCAGCAGCTTAGCGCTTCTGGGGGGCTATGGCTACACCTTC. V usage is TRBV7-2 and J usage is TRBJ1-2, with D perhaps TRBD1 (5 bases). This CDR3 comprises 15 residues. Germline V gene lookup returns CDR1 SGHTA and CDR2 FQGNSA. V was clipped by 0 bases and J by 4 bases, with 12 bases between them.

V is TRBV18 and J is TRBJ2-3; D is unclear. V lost 4 bases, J lost 0 bases, and 8 bases lay in between. The length of the CDR3 is 14 residues. The germline V gene has CDR1 KGHSH and CDR2 LQKENI. CDR3 loop: CASSRSVSTDTQYF. CDR3 DNA sequence: TGTGCCAGCTCACGGAGCGTCAGCACAGATACGCAGTATTTT.

The V and J genes are TRBV15 and TRBJ2-7; 7 bases fit TRBD1. Germline values: CDR1 LNHNV, CDR2 YYDKDF (reference sequence). The J segment lost 3 bases and the V segment lost 0 bases, leaving 8 bases of the junction unmatched. The length of the CDR3 is 16 residues. CDR3 region: CATSRDLTGKGYEQYF. The CDR3 region has the DNA TGTGCCACCAGCAGAGACCTGACAGGGAAAGGCTACGAGCAGTACTTC.

The chain links TRBV27 to TRBJ2-4; weak D call: TRBD2 (6 bases). Germline V gives CDR1 MNHEY, CDR2 SMNVEV (reference sequence). This CDR3 is 16 amino acids long. With 2 bases removed from V and 1 base from J, the gap between germline ends came to 12 bases. CDR3 nucleotides: TGTGCCAGCAGTTTAGTAGCGGCGGGGGCCAAAAACATTCAGTACTTC. As protein: CASSLVAAGAKNIQYF.

The chain recombines TRBV5-4 with TRBJ1-2; possible D gene TRBD1, 6 bases. Germline CDR1 and CDR2: SGHNT and YYREEE (reference sequence). V was clipped by 6 bases and J by 4 bases, with 13 bases between them. The length of the CDR3 is 13 residues. The DNA for the CDR3 is TGTGCCAGCACTTACAGGGTTGGCTATGGCTACACCTTC. This gives the protein CASTYRVGYGYTF.

The genes are TRBV30 and TRBJ1-4; D is ambiguous. Germline CDR1 and CDR2: GTSNPN and SVGIG (reference sequence). The V end lost 1 base, the J end lost 7 bases, and 10 bases lay between the germline ends. This CDR3 spans 13 amino acids. The CDR3 sequence is CAWSGRLLEKLFF. CDR3 bases: TGTGCCTGGAGTGGCAGACTTCTTGAAAAACTGTTTTTT.

The chain employs TRBV7-9 and TRBJ1-2; 8 nucleotides agree with TRBD1. The CDR3 loop spans 17 amino acids. Losses at the gene ends were 1 base for V and 0 bases for J; bases not matched to a gene: 7. Germline CDR1 SEHNR, CDR2 FQNEAQ (reference sequence). The CDR3 protein is CASSLGFWTGPNYGYTF. CDR3 sequence (DNA): TGTGCCAGCAGCTTAGGGTTCTGGACAGGGCCTAACTATGGCTACACCTTC.

The CDR3 sequence: CASSSRGTQYF. DNA of the CDR3: TGTGCCAGCAGTTCCAGGGGGACGCAGTATTTT. The genes are TRBV3-1 (or the pseudogene TRBV3-2) and TRBJ2-3, with 7 bases lining up with TRBD1. The CDR3 is made up of 11 amino acids. CDR1 is LGHDT and CDR2 is YNNKEL in the germline V gene (reference sequence). The junction had 3 bases not matched to a gene; V was cut back by 6 bases and J by 9 bases.

The CDR3 DNA reads as TGCGCCAGCAGCCAAGAAGGGGGTAAGAACACCGGGGAGCTGTTTTTT. Protein product: CASSQEGGKNTGELFF. The chain employs TRBV4-1 and TRBJ2-2; tentative D call: TRBD1 (6 bases). Trimming removed 0 bases at V and 1 base at J, with 9 bases between. The CDR3 totals 16 residues. The V gene's germline CDR1 is MGHRA and CDR2 YSYEKL.

V and J are TRBV28 and TRBJ1-2; D unclear. V lost 4 bases, J lost 0 bases, and 12 bases lay in between. Germline lookup yields CDR1 MDHEN and CDR2 SYDVKM. The CDR3 runs 15 residues. CDR3 sequence: CASSSDGGPNYGYTF. The DNA for the CDR3 is TGTGCCAGCAGTTCTGATGGCGGACCTAACTATGGCTACACCTTC.

The gene calls are TRBV6-5 and TRBJ2-5; 7 bases are a match to TRBD1. Germline V CDR1 and CDR2: MNHEY, SVGAGI. J was trimmed by 2 bases and V by 0 bases; bases with no gene match: 6. The CDR3 has 16 residues. This CDR3 is CASSYSPWGQQETQYF. CDR3 sequence (DNA): TGTGCCAGCAGTTACTCTCCGTGGGGACAGCAAGAGACCCAGTACTTC.

The chain carries TRBV30 and TRBJ1-5; unclear D gene. The germline V and J ends were trimmed by 2 bases and 4 bases, with 12 bases remaining between them. The CDR3 consists of 14 residues. Germline V CDR1 and CDR2: GTSNPN, SVGIG (reference sequence). The CDR3 loop is CAWSRQTGNQPQHF. The CDR3 bases are TGTGCCTGGAGTAGGCAAACGGGGAATCAGCCCCAGCATTTT.

V and J are TRBV6-5 and TRBJ1-2, with 12 bases aligning to TRBD1. Germline CDR1 MNHEY, CDR2 SVGAGI. V was clipped by 6 bases and J by 4 bases; unmatched bases: 3. This CDR3 is built from 14 residues. Here the CDR3 reads CASRGTGGAYGYTF. The CDR3, as DNA: TGTGCCAGCAGGGGGACAGGGGGCGCCTATGGCTACACCTTC.

The chain links TRBV11-2 to TRBJ1-4; D is possibly TRBD1 (6 bases). Germline CDR1 SGHAT, CDR2 FQNNGV. The CDR3 covers 16 residues. V dropped 5 bases and J dropped 4 bases, with 17 bases sitting between them. The DNA for the CDR3 is TGTGCCAGCAGCCGGAACGGGGGCGTCCGTAATGAAAAACTGTTTTTT. Translating gives CASSRNGGVRNEKLFF.

The rearrangement uses TRBV7-9 and TRBJ2-5, with D tentatively TRBD1 or TRBD2 (5 bases each). Trimming took off 10 bases at V and 2 bases at J, with 11 bases between the two ends. The CDR3 loop spans 12 amino acids. The germline CDR1 and CDR2 sequences are SEHNR and FQNEAQ (reference sequence). The CDR3 coding sequence is TGTGCCACCGGGACGAGTCAAGAGACCCAGTACTTC. Amino acid sequence: CATGTSQETQYF. The variable domain in full, completed from reference TRBV7-9 and TRBJ2-5, reads DTGVSQNPRHKITKRGQNVTFRCDPISEHNRLYWYRQTLGQGPEFLTYFQNEAQLEKSRLLSDRFSAERPKGSFSTLEIQRTEQGDSAMYLCATGTSQETQYFGPGTRLLVL.

V usage is TRBV3-1 (or the pseudogene TRBV3-2) and J usage is TRBJ2-5; TRBD2 aligns across 11 bases. Germline assignment: CDR1 LGHDT and CDR2 YNNKEL (reference sequence). The CDR3 covers 17 residues. The trim removed 4 bases at V and 5 bases at J, leaving 12 bases unmatched. CDR3 residues: CASSPLRGSGGAETQYF. In nucleotides, the CDR3 is TGTGCCAGCAGCCCCCTTCGTGGTAGCGGGGGGGCGGAGACCCAGTACTTC.

The rearrangement links TRBV20-1 to TRBJ1-1; 7 bases are a match to TRBD1. The V gene's germline CDR1 is DFQATT and CDR2 SNEGSKA (reference sequence). The CDR3 contains 16 residues. The V gene end was trimmed by 3 bases and the J gene end by 0 bases; junction bases not matched to a gene: 10. Written as DNA, the CDR3 is TGCAGTGCTAGTAGGGGGCCTTCCAAATTGAACACTGAAGCTTTCTTT. As protein: CSASRGPSKLNTEAFF.